The present entry profiles one T cell receptor beta chain with its context. The protocol was immunoSEQ multiplex PCR, while the TCRdb copy is restricted to in-frame clones and leaves out a portion. The sample shows about 59,000 clones, 75% to 90% of them seen only once. Any history of autoimmune disease or systemic immunosuppression disqualified patients. This entry belongs to a study of OX40 agonist ivuxolimab in advanced cancers. This CDR3 comprises 12 residues. The V segment lost 7 bases and the J segment 6 bases; nucleotides outside the gene matches: 5. Germline V gene lookup returns CDR1 WSHSY and CDR2 SAAADI.

V gene TRBV10-2 combines with J gene TRBJ2-7, with 8 positions matching TRBD2. This receptor was obtained from an adult with an advanced solid tumor such as melanoma, head and neck, liver or kidney cancer. This specimen was CD4+ or CD8+ T cells sorted from blood, taken in a trial of the OX40 agonist ivuxolimab. CDR3 loop: CASKTSVLEQYF. CDR3 DNA sequence: TGCGCCAGCAAGACTAGCGTCCTCGAGCAGTACTTC.